This TCR beta chain was identified in a study of sequential checkpoint blockade in melanoma. For the study at large: Patients were randomized 1:1 to nivolumab-then-ipilimumab or ipilimumab-then-nivolumab first-line. Both treatment sequences were followed by maintenance nivolumab.

TCRdb's copy holds only in-frame clones and misses some; the assay was immunoSEQ multiplex PCR. The repertoire holds tens of thousands of clones, with 82% as singletons. Described treatment: randomized to nivolumab then ipilimumab (arm A) or the reverse (arm B). PBMC sorting kept live CD3+CD8+ cells without CD19 or CD56. The CDR3 has 15 residues. The germline CDR1 and CDR2 sequences are MDHEN and SYDVKM. J gave up 1 base and V 7 bases, and 5 bases lay outside the gene matches. The source material was CD8+ T cells sorted from blood (inferred from file names), sampled from a patient given nivolumab and ipilimumab in sequence. V and J are TRBV28 and TRBJ2-5, with 11 bases aligning to TRBD2. This receptor was obtained from a human donor with melanoma. The CDR3: CASTTGTSGQETQYF. The CDR3, as DNA: TGTGCCAGCACGACCGGGACTAGCGGCCAAGAGACCCAGTACTTC.